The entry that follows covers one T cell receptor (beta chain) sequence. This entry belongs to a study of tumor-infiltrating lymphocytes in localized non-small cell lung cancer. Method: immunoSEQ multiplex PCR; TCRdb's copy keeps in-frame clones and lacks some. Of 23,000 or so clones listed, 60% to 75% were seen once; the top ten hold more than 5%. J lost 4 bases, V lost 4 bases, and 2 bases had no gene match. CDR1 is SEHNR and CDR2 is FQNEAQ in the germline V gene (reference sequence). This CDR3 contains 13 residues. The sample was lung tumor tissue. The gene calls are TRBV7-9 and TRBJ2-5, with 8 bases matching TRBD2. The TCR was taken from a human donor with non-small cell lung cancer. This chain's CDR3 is CASSSRGGETQYF. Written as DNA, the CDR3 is TGTGCCAGCAGCTCCCGGGGGGGAGAGACCCAGTACTTC.